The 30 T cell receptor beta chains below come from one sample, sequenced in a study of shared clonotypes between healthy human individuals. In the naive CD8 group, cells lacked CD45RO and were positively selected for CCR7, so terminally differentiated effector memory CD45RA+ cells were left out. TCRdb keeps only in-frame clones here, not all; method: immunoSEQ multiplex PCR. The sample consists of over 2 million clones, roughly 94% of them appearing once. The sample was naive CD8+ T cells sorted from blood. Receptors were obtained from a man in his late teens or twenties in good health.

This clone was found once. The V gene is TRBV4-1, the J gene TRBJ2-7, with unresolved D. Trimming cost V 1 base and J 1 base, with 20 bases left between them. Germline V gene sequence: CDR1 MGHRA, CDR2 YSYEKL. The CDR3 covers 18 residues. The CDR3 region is CASSQGHLAESPSYEQYF. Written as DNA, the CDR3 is TGCGCCAGCAGCCAAGGCCACCTCGCGGAGAGCCCATCCTACGAGCAGTACTTC.

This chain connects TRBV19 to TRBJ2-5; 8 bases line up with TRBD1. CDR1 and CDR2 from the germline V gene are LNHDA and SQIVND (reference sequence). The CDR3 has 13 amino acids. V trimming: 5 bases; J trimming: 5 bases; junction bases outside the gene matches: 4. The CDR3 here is CASSLQGVETQYF. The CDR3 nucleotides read TGTGCCAGTAGTTTACAGGGGGTTGAGACCCAGTACTTC.

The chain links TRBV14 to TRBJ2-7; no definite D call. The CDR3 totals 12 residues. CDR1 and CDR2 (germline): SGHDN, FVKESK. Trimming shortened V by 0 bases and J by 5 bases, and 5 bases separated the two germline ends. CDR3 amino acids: CASSQDLDEQYF. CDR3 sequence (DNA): TGTGCCAGCAGCCAAGATTTGGACGAGCAGTACTTC.

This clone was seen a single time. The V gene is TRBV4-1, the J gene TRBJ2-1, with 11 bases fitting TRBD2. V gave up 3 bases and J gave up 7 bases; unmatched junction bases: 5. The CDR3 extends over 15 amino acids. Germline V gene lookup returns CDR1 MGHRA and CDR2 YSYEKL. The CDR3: CASSQIAGGYNEQFF. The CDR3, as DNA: TGCGCCAGCAGCCAGATAGCGGGGGGGTATAATGAGCAGTTCTTC.

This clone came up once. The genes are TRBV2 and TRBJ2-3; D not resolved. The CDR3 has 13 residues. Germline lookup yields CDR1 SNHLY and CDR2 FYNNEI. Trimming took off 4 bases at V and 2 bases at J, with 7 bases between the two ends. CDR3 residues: CASSGSNTDTQYF. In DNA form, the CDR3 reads TGTGCCAGCAGTGGGAGCAACACAGATACGCAGTATTTT. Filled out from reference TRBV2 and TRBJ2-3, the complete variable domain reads EPEVTQTPSHQVTQMGQEVILRCVPISNHLYFYWYRQILGQKVEFLVSFYNNEISEKSEIFDDQFSVERPDGSNFTLKIRSTKLEDSAMYFCASSGSNTDTQYFGPGTRLTVL.

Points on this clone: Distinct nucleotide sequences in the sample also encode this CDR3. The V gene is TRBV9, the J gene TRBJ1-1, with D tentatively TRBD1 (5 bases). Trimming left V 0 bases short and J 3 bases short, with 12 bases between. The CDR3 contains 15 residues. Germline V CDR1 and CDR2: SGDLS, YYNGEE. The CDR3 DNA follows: TGTGCCAGCAGCGTAGTGCAGGGCGGGGACACTGAAGCTTTCTTT. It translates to CASSVVQGGDTEAFF.

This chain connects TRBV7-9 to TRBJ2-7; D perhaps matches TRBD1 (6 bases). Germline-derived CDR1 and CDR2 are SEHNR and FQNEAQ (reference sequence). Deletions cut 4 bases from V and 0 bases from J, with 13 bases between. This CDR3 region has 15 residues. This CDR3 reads CASSSDRKNSYEQYF. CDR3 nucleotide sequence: TGTGCCAGCAGCTCCGACAGGAAGAACTCCTACGAGCAGTACTTC. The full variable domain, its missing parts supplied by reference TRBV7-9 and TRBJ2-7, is DTGVSQNPRHKITKRGQNVTFRCDPISEHNRLYWYRQTLGQGPEFLTYFQNEAQLEKSRLLSDRFSAERPKGSFSTLEIQRTEQGDSAMYLCASSSDRKNSYEQYFGPGTRLTVT.

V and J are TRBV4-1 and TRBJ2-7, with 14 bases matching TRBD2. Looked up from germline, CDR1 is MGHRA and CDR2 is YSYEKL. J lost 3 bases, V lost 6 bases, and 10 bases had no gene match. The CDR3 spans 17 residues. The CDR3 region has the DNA TGCGCCAGCAGTCATACCGGACTAGCGGGAGGCCACTACGAGCAGTACTTC. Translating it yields CASSHTGLAGGHYEQYF.

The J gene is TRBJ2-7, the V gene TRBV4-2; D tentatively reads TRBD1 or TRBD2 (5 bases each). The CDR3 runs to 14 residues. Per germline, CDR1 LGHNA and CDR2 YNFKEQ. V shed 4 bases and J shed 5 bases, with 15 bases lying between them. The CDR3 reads CASSPTPGSDEQYF. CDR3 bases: TGTGCCAGCAGCCCCACTCCAGGGAGCGACGAGCAGTACTTC.

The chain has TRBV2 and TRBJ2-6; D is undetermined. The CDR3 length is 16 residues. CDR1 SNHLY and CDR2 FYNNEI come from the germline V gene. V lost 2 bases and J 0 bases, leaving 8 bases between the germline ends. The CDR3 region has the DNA TGTGCCAGCAGTGAAAGGGTACTCTCTGGGGCCAACGTCCTGACTTTC. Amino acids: CASSERVLSGANVLTF.

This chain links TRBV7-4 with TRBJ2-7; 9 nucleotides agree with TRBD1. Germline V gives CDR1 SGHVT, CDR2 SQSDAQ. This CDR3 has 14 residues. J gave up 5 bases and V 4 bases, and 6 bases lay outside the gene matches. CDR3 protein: CASSYGTGRNEQYF. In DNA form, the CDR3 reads TGTGCCAGCAGCTACGGGACAGGGCGCAACGAGCAGTACTTC.

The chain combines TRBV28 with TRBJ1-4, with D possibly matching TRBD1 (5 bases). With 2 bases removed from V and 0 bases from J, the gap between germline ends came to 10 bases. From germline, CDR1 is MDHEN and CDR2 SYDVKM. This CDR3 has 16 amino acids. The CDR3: CASSLMGEATNEKLFF. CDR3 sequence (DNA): TGTGCCAGCAGTTTAATGGGGGAGGCAACTAATGAAAAACTGTTTTTT.

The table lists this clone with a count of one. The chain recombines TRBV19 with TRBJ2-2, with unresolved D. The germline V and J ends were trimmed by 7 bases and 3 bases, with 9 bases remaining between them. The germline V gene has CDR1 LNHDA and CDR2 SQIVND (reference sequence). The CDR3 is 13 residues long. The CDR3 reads CASTKGYTGELFF. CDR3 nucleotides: TGTGCCAGTACCAAAGGATACACCGGGGAGCTGTTTTTT.

CDR3 region: CASSPGGNHNEQFF. CDR3 sequence (DNA): TGTGCCAGCAGTCCGGGGGGGAACCACAATGAGCAGTTCTTC. This rearrangement joins TRBV28 to TRBJ2-1; 8 bases are shared with TRBD2. The V and J ends lost 5 bases and 5 bases, in that order; junction bases with no gene match: 5. The CDR3 runs to 14 residues. CDR1 is MDHEN, CDR2 SYDVKM, per germline.

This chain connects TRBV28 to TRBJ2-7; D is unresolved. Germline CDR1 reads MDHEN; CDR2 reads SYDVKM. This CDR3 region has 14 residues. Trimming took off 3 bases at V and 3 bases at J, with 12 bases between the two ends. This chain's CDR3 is CASSFSQGNYEQYF. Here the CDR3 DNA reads TGTGCCAGCAGTTTCTCCCAAGGAAACTACGAGCAGTACTTC.

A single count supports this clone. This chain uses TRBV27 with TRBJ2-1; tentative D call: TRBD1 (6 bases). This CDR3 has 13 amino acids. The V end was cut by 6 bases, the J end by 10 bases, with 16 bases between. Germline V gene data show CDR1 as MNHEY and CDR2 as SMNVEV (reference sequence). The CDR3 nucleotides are TGTGCCAGCAGCTACTATTCAGGGGTAGAGCAGTTCTTC. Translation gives CASSYYSGVEQFF.

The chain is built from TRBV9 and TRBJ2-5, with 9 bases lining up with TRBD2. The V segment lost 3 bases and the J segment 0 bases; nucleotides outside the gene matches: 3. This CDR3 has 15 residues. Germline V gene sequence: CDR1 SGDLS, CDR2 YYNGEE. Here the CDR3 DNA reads TGTGCCAGCAGCGCTAGCGGGGCCTACCAAGAGACCCAGTACTTC. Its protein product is CASSASGAYQETQYF.

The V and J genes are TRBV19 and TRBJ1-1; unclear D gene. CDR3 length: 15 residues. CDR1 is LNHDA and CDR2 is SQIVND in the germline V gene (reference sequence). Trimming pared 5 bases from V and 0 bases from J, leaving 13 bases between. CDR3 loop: CASSPRGAMNTEAFF. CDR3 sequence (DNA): TGTGCCAGTAGTCCCCGAGGTGCCATGAACACTGAAGCTTTCTTT.

DNA for the CDR3: TGTGCCAGCAGTGATAGTTGGGGGGCCACAGATACGCAGTATTTT. This codes for CASSDSWGATDTQYF. The genes are TRBV2 and TRBJ2-3; the D gene could be TRBD1 or TRBD2 (6 bases each). Germline assignment: CDR1 SNHLY and CDR2 FYNNEI. Trimming removed 3 bases from V and 2 bases from J, with 12 bases in between. The CDR3 extends over 15 amino acids.

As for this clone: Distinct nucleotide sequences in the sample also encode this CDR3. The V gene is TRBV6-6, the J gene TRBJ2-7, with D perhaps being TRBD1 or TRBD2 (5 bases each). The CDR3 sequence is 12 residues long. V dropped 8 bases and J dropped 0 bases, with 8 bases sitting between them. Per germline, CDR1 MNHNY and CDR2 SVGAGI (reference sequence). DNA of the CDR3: TGTGCCAGCGAGGGGAGCTCCTACGAGCAGTACTTC. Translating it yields CASEGSSYEQYF.

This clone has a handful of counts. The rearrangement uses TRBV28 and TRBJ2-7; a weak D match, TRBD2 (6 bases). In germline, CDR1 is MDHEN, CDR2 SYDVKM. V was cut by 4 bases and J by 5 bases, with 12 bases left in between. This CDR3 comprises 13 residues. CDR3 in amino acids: CASSSSWGDEQYF. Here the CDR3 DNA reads TGTGCCAGCAGTTCCTCCTGGGGGGACGAGCAGTACTTC.

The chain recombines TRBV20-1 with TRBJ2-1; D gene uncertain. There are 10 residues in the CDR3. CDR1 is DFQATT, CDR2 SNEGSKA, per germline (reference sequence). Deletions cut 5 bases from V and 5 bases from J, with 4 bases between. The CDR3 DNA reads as TGCAGTGCTGCAGACAATGAGCAGTTCTTC. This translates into CSAADNEQFF.

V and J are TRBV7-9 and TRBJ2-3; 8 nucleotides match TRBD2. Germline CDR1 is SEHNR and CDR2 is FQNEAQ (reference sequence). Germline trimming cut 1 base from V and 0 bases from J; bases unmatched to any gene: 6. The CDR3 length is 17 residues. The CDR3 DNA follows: TGTGCCAGCAGCTTAGACCGGACTAGCCCTAGCACAGATACGCAGTATTTT. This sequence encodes CASSLDRTSPSTDTQYF.

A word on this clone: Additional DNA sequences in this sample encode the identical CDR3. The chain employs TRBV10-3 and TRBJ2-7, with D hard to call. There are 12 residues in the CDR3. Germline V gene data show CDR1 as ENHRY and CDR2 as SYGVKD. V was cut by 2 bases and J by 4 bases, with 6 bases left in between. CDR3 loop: CAISEGRYEQYF. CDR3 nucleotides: TGTGCCATCAGTGAGGGGCGGTACGAGCAGTACTTC.

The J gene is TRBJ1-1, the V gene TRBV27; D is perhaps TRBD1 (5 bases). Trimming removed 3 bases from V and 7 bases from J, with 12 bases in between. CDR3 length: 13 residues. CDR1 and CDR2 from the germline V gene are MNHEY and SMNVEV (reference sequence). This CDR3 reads CASSLVRGSEAFF. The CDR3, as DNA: TGTGCCAGCAGTTTGGTAAGGGGCAGTGAAGCTTTCTTT.

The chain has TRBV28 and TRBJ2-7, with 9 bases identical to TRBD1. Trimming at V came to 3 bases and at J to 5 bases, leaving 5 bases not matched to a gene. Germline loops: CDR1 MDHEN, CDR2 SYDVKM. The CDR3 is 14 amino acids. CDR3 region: CASSLGDRAHEQYF. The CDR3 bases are TGTGCCAGCAGTTTGGGGGACAGGGCCCACGAGCAGTACTTC.

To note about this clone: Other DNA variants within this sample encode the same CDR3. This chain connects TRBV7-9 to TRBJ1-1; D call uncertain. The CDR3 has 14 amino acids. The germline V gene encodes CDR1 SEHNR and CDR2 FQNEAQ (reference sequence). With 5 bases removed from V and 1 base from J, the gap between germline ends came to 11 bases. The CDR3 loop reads CASSPSRTNTEAFF. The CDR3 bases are TGTGCCAGCAGCCCATCCCGAACGAACACTGAAGCTTTCTTT.

The CDR3 is CASSPRTSGGTDTQYF. The CDR3 nucleotides read TGTGCCAGCAGCCCCAGGACTAGCGGAGGCACAGATACGCAGTATTTT. The genes are TRBV7-9 and TRBJ2-3, with 10 bases fitting TRBD2. Germline CDR1 SEHNR, CDR2 FQNEAQ (reference sequence). Trimming removed 5 bases from V and 1 base from J; junction bases left unmatched: 6. The CDR3 runs 16 residues.

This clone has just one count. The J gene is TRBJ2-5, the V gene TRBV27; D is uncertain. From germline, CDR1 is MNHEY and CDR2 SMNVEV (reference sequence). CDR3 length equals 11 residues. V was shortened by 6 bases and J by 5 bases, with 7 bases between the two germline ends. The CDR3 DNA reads TGTGCCAGCAGATCGCGGGAGACCCAGTACTTC. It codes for CASRSRETQYF.

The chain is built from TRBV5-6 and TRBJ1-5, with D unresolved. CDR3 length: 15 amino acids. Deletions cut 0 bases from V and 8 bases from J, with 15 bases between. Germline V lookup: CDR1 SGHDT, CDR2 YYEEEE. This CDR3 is CASSLVSSWGEPQHF. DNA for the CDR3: TGTGCCAGCAGCTTGGTGTCATCCTGGGGAGAGCCCCAGCATTTT.